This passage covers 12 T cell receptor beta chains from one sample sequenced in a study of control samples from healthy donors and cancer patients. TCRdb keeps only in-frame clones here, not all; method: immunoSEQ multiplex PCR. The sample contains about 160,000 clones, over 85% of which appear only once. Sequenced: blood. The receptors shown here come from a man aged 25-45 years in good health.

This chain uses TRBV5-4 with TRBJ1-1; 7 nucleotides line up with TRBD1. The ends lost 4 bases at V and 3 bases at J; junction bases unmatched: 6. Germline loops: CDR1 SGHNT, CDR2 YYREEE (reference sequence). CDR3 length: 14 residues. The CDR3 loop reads CASSRLDRDTEAFF. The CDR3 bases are TGTGCCAGCAGCAGACTTGACAGGGACACTGAAGCTTTCTTT.

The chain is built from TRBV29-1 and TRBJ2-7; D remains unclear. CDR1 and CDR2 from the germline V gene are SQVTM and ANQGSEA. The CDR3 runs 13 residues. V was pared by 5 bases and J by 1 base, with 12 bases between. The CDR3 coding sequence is TGCAGCGTTCTCTCGTCAGCTTCCTACGAGCAGTACTTC. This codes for CSVLSSASYEQYF.

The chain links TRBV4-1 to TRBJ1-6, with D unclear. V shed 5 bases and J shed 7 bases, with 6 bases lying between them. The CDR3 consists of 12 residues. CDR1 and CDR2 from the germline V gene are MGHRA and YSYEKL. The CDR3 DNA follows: TGCGCCAGCAGCGATGGGAATTCACCCCTCCACTTT. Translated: CASSDGNSPLHF.

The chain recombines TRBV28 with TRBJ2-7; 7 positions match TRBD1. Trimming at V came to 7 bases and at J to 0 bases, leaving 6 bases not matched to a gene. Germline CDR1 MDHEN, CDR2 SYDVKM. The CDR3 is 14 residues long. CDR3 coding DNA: TGTGCCAGCACTCGAGGGGGCAGCTCCTACGAGCAGTACTTC. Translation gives CASTRGGSSYEQYF.

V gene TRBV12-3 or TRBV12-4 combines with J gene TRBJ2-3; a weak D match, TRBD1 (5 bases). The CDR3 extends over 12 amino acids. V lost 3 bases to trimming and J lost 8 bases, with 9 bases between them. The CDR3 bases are TGTGCCAGCAGTTTGTTGCAGGGTACGCAGTATTTT. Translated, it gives CASSLLQGTQYF.

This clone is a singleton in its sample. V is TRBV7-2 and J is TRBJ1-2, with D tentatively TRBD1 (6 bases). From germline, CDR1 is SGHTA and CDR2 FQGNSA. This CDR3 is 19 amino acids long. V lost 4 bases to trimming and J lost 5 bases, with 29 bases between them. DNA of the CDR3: TGTGCCAGCAGCTCCCACCGGGGGACAAAGGACCCACCACGTTATGGCTACACCTTC. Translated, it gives CASSSHRGTKDPPRYGYTF.

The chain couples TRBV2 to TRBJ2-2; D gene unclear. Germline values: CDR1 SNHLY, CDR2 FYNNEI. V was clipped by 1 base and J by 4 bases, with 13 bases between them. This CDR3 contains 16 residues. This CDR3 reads CASSEVGPITTGELFF. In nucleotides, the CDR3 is TGTGCCAGCAGTGAAGTTGGGCCGATTACCACCGGGGAGCTGTTTTTT.

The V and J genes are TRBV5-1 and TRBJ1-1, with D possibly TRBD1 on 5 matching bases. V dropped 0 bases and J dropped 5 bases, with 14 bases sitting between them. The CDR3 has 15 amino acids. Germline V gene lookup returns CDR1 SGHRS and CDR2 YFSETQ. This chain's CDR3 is CASSLAGPRGTEAFF. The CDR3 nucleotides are TGCGCCAGCAGCTTGGCAGGGCCCCGAGGGACTGAAGCTTTCTTT.

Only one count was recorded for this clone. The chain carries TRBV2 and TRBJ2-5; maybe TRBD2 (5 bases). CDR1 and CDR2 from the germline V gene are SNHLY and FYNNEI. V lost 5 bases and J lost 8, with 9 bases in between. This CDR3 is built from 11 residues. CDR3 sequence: CASSLTSTQYF. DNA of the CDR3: TGTGCCAGCAGTCTAACTAGTACCCAGTACTTC.

The CDR3, as DNA: TGTGCCAGCAGCGTATCTTTCGGGACAGGGGTTTCACCCCTCCACTTT. This gives the protein CASSVSFGTGVSPLHF. The V gene is TRBV9, the J gene TRBJ1-6; 10 bases fit TRBD1. The CDR3 extends over 16 amino acids. The V gene's germline CDR1 is SGDLS and CDR2 YYNGEE. The ends lost 1 base at V and 9 bases at J; junction bases unmatched: 7.

DNA for the CDR3: TGTGCCAGCAGCGCCGGGACAGAGCGCTACGAGCAGTACTTC. Translating it yields CASSAGTERYEQYF. The rearrangement links TRBV13 to TRBJ2-7; 7 bases map to TRBD1. This CDR3 spans 14 amino acids. The germline CDR1 and CDR2 sequences are PRHDT and FYEKMQ (reference sequence). Trimming cost V 5 bases and J 3 bases; bases outside gene matches: 7.

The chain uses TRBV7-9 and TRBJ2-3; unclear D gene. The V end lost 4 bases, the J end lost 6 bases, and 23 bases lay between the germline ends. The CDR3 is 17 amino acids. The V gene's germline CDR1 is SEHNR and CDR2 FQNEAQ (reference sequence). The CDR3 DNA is TGTGCCAGCAGCTCTTTCGCCGTATCATTGCTTATTGATACGCAGTATTTT. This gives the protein CASSSFAVSLLIDTQYF.